This T cell receptor (beta chain) was obtained from a study of CD8+CD57+ T cells in acquired aplastic anemia. This clonotype was recorded a few times. Genomic DNA constituted the template upon which TCR beta VDJ and CDR3 profiling was performed. TCRdb reprocessed the reads with MiXCR, giving one entry per CDR3 protein. The table lists about 98,000 distinct CDR3 sequences, roughly 70% of them singletons. For sequencing, patients were chosen who had shown expansion of CD8+CD57+ cells by flow cytometry. The sequence came from a human donor with aplastic anemia. Sequenced sample: sorted CD4+, CD8+, or CD8+CD57+ T cells (not recorded which) from PBMCs.

This CDR3 reads CASSIQGAETQYF. DNA of the CDR3: TGTGCCAGTAGTATTCAGGGGGCAGAGACCCAGTACTTC. V usage is TRBV19 and J usage is TRBJ2-5, with TRBD1 matching 8 bases. The CDR3 is 13 amino acids. Germline loops: CDR1 LNHDA, CDR2 SQIVND (reference sequence). J was trimmed by 4 bases and V by 3 bases; bases with no gene match: 1.